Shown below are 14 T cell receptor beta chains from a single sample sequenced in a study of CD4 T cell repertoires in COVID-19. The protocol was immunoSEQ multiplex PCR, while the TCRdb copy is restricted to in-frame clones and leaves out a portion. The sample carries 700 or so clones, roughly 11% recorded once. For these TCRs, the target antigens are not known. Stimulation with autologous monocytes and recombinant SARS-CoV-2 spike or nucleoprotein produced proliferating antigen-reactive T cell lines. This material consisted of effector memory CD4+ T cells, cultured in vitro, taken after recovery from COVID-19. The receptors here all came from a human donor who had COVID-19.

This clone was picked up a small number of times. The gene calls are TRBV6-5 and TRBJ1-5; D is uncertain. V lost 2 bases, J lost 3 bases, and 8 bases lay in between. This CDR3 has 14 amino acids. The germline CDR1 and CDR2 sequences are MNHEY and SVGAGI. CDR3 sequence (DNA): TGTGCCAGCAGTTACATGGAAATCAATCAGCCCCAGCATTTT. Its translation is CASSYMEINQPQHF.

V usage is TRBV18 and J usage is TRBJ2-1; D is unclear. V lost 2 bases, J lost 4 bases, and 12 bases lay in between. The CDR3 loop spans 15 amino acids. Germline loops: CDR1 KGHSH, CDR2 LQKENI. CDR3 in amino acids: CASSPAPLAYNEQFF. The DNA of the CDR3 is TGTGCCAGCTCACCAGCACCTTTGGCATACAATGAGCAGTTCTTC.

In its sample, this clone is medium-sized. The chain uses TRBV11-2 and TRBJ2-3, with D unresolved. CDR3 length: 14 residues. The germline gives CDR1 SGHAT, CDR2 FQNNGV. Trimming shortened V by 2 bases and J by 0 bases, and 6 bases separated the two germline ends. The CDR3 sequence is CASSLTISTDTQYF. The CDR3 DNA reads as TGTGCCAGCAGCTTAACCATTAGCACAGATACGCAGTATTTT.

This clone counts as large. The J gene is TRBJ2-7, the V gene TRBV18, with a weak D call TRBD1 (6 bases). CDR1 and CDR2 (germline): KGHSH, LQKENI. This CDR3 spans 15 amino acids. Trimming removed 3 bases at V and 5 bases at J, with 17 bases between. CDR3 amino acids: CASSPSPGQSHEQYF. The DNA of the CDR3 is TGTGCCAGCTCACCTTCTCCGGGACAAAGCCACGAGCAGTACTTC.

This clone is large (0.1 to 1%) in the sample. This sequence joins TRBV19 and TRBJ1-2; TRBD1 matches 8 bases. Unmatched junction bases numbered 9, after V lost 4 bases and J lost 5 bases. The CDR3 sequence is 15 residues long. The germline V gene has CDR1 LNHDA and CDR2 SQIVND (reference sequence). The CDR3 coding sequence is TGTGCCAGTAGTAGAGTCAGTGGACAGGGATATGGCTACACCTTC. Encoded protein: CASSRVSGQGYGYTF. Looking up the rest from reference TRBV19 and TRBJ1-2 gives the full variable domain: DGGITQSPKYLFRKEGQNVTLSCEQNLNHDAMYWYRQDPGQGLRLIYYSQIVNDFQKGDIAEGYSVSREKKESFPLTVTSAQKNPTAFYLCASSRVSGQGYGYTFGSGTRLTVV.

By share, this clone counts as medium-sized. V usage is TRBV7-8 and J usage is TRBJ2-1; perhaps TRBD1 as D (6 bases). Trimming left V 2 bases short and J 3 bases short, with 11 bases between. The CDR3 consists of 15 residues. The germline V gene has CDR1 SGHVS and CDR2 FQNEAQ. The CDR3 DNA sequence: TGTGCCAGCAGCTTATCAGGGGCCCTCTACAATGAGCAGTTCTTC. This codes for CASSLSGALYNEQFF.

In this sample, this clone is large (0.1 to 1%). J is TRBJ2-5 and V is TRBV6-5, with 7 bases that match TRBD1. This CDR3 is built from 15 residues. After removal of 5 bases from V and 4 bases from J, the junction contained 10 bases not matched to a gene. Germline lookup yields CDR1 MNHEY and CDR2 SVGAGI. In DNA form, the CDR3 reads TGTGCCAGCAGTACGCACGACAGGGAATTAGAGACCCAGTACTTC. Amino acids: CASSTHDRELETQYF.

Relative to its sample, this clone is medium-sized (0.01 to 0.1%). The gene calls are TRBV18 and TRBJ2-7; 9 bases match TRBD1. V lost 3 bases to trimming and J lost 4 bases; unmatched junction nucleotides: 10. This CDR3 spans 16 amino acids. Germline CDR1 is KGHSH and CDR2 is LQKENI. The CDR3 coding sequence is TGTGCCAGCTCACCCAGTGGACAGGGGATAGGATACGAGCAGTACTTC. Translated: CASSPSGQGIGYEQYF.

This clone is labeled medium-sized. CDR3: CASSLDASNSPLHF. The CDR3 region has the DNA TGTGCCAGCAGCTTAGATGCCTCGAATTCACCCCTCCACTTT. The chain carries TRBV7-8 and TRBJ1-6; D gene uncertain. Trimming removed 1 base at V and 7 bases at J, with 8 bases between. Germline assignment: CDR1 SGHVS and CDR2 FQNEAQ. This CDR3 is built from 14 residues.

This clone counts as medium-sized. The chain's CDR3 is CSVDWGGGTDTQYF. In DNA form, the CDR3 reads TGCAGCGTTGACTGGGGGGGTGGCACAGATACGCAGTATTTT. The J gene is TRBJ2-3, the V gene TRBV29-1; 7 positions match TRBD2. V lost 3 bases to trimming and J lost 1 base; unmatched junction nucleotides: 4. This CDR3 has 14 residues. Germline values: CDR1 SQVTM, CDR2 ANQGSEA.

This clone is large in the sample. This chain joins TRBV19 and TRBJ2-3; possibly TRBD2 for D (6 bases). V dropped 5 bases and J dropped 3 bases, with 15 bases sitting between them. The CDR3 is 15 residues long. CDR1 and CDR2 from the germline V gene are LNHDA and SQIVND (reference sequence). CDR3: CASSLGAGLTDTQYF. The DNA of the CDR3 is TGTGCCAGTAGTCTAGGCGCGGGGTTAACAGATACGCAGTATTTT.

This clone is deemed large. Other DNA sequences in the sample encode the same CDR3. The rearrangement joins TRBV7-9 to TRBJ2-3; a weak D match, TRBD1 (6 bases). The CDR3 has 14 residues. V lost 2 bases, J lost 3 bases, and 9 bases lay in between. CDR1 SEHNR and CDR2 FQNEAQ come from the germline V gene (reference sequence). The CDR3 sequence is CASSLQGSTDTQYF. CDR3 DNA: TGTGCCAGCAGCTTACAGGGGTCGACAGATACGCAGTATTTT.

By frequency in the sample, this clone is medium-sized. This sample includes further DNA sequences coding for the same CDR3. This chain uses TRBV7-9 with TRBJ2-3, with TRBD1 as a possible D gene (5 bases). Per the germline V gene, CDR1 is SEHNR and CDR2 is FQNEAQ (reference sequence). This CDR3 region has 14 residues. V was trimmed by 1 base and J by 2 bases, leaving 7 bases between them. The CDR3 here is CASSLEGSTDTQYF. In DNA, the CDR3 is TGTGCCAGCAGCTTAGAGGGGTCCACAGATACGCAGTATTTT.

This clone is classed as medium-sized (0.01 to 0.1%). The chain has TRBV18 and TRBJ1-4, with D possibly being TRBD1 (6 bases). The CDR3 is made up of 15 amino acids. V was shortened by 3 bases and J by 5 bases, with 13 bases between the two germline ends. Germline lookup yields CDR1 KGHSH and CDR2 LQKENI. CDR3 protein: CASSPGRGYNEKLFF. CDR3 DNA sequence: TGTGCCAGCTCACCCGGAAGGGGGTACAATGAAAAACTGTTTTTT.